The clone carrying this TCR beta chain occurred a few times. Its antigen is not identified. Libraries of TCR beta came from iRepertoire HTBI primers plus Arm-PCR of CDR3 regions. Each CDR3 protein gets one entry after TCRdb re-called the multiplex PCR reads with MiXCR. The sample yields just over 600,000 distinct CDR3 sequences, less than 20% seen once. These data originate in a study of regulatory T cells in long-lasting Graves disease. Study-wide results and caveats: Public clonotype sharing was higher in persistent than newly diagnosed patients. Persistent Graves' patients showed reduced TCR diversity versus newly diagnosed patients.

The CDR3 runs to 17 residues. Germline lookup yields CDR1 MDHEN and CDR2 SYDVKM. The V end was cut by 3 bases, the J end by 5 bases, with 23 bases between. The time point here: newly diagnosed GD, antithyroid drugs for less than 3 months. PBMC-extracted RNA yielded the TCR library. Another study also made use of these data, one on T cells in Graves' hyperthyroidism and ophthalmopathy. According to that study: The TCR CDR3 first-round RT-PCR relied on the HTBI primer set.

The material was peripheral blood mononuclear cells (PBMCs), obtained at new diagnosis, from a patient treated with antithyroid drugs. This chain joins TRBV28 and TRBJ2-7; D tentatively reads TRBD1 or TRBD2 (6 bases each). This clonotype originated in a woman aged 30 to 39 with Graves disease. The CDR3 DNA is TGTGCCAGCAGTTTCTCAAACCAGGGGACTCAAAGGGACGAGCAGTACTTC. This gives the protein CASSFSNQGTQRDEQYF.